Each of the 19 T cell receptor beta chains below was sequenced from the same sample in a study of blood T cell repertoires in COVID-19. This table comes from immunoSEQ multiplex PCR, and its TCRdb copy is limited to in-frame clones, with some not included. The sample includes around 230,000 clones, roughly 80% of them seen just once. Source material: peripheral blood. These receptors came from a woman over 75 with acute or convalescent COVID-19.

The chain combines TRBV6-5 with TRBJ2-1; a weak D match, TRBD1 (5 bases). The V end was cut by 8 bases, the J end by 9 bases, with 17 bases between. Germline assignment: CDR1 MNHEY and CDR2 SVGAGI. CDR3 length: 13 residues. The CDR3 region has the DNA TGTGCCAGCGCGATTCAGGGTACGAGTGAGCAGTTCTTC. It is translated as CASAIQGTSEQFF.

V and J are TRBV30 and TRBJ2-2, with D perhaps matching TRBD2 (5 bases). The CDR3 is made up of 12 amino acids. With 5 bases removed from V and 7 bases from J, the gap between germline ends came to 11 bases. Per the germline V gene, CDR1 is GTSNPN and CDR2 is SVGIG (reference sequence). As DNA, the CDR3 is TGTGCCTGGCGGCTAGAGGGCGGGGAGCTGTTTTTT. Its translation is CAWRLEGGELFF.

The chain recombines TRBV7-2 with TRBJ2-7, with TRBD2 matching over 8 bases. Germline CDR1 reads SGHTA; CDR2 reads FQGNSA. The ends lost 5 bases at V and 2 bases at J; junction bases unmatched: 8. This CDR3 comprises 15 residues. In DNA, the CDR3 is TGTGCCAGCAGCCTTCAACGGGGGGGAACCTACGAGCAGTACTTC. This sequence encodes CASSLQRGGTYEQYF.

This chain connects TRBV21-1 to TRBJ1-1; TRBD1, as called in the table, went unchecked against the DNA. TRBV21-1 is a pseudogene segment. The CDR3 sequence is 15 residues long. In DNA, the CDR3 is TGTGCCAGCAGCAAAGTGGGCGTGTGGGACACTGAAGCTTTCTTT. Amino acid sequence: CASSKVGVWDTEAFF.

V is TRBV3-1 (or the pseudogene TRBV3-2) and J is TRBJ2-7; 10 bases agree with TRBD2. The trim removed 1 base at V and 7 bases at J, leaving 7 bases unmatched. CDR1 is LGHDT and CDR2 is YNNKEL in the germline V gene (reference sequence). The CDR3 loop spans 15 amino acids. This CDR3 reads CASSQVGLAGVEQYF. The CDR3 DNA follows: TGTGCCAGCAGCCAAGTGGGTCTAGCGGGGGTTGAGCAGTACTTC.

The J gene is TRBJ1-4, the V gene TRBV2; D unresolved. V lost 1 base, J lost 5 bases, and 14 bases lay in between. Germline lookup yields CDR1 SNHLY and CDR2 FYNNEI. CDR3 length equals 16 residues. The DNA for the CDR3 is TGTGCCAGCAGTGAAGGGAGGGCCAGTGGCAATGAAAAACTGTTTTTT. Encoded protein: CASSEGRASGNEKLFF.

This sequence joins TRBV19 and TRBJ1-1; 8 bases are shared with TRBD1. V was clipped by 6 bases and J by 6 bases; unmatched bases: 6. The CDR3 extends over 13 amino acids. Germline V lookup: CDR1 LNHDA, CDR2 SQIVND (reference sequence). This chain's CDR3 is CASRWAGGPEAFF. DNA for the CDR3: TGTGCCAGTAGGTGGGCAGGGGGCCCTGAAGCTTTCTTT.

This clone was seen more than once but under ten times. This chain uses TRBV5-6 with TRBJ1-4; 10 bases match TRBD1. V was clipped by 1 base and J by 5 bases; unmatched bases: 8. This CDR3 spans 17 amino acids. CDR1 is SGHDT, CDR2 YYEEEE, per germline. The DNA for the CDR3 is TGTGCCAGCAGCTTGCTCGGGACAGGGGCGATCAATGAAAAACTGTTTTTT. This sequence encodes CASSLLGTGAINEKLFF.

The chain carries TRBV28 and TRBJ1-6; D perhaps matches TRBD1 (5 bases). The CDR3 has 18 amino acids. Germline loops: CDR1 MDHEN, CDR2 SYDVKM. Trimming stripped 5 bases from V and 0 bases from J, with 17 bases between. The CDR3 DNA is TGTGCCAGCAGTACCCGGACACGTCCGAGCTCCTATAATTCACCCCTCCACTTT. As protein: CASSTRTRPSSYNSPLHF.

This clone has only one observation. The chain couples TRBV9 to TRBJ1-5; 7 nucleotides line up with TRBD1. Looked up from germline, CDR1 is SGDLS and CDR2 is YYNGEE. J was trimmed by 6 bases and V by 4 bases; bases with no gene match: 4. This CDR3 is 13 amino acids long. This chain's CDR3 is CASSSGGAQPQHF. The CDR3 DNA follows: TGTGCCAGCAGCTCAGGGGGTGCTCAGCCCCAGCATTTT.

The rearrangement joins TRBV11-2 to TRBJ1-1, with 9 bases that match TRBD1. The ends lost 5 bases at V and 5 bases at J; junction bases unmatched: 6. The CDR3 consists of 14 residues. Looked up from germline, CDR1 is SGHAT and CDR2 is FQNNGV. The CDR3 spells CASSRGQGGTEAFF. The CDR3 DNA is TGTGCCAGCAGCCGGGGACAGGGCGGAACTGAAGCTTTCTTT.

This clone was counted only a few times. Written as DNA, the CDR3 is TGTGCCAGCAGCCCGGGGGGGAGCTCCTACAATGAGCAGTTCTTC. This gives the protein CASSPGGSSYNEQFF. V is TRBV9 and J is TRBJ2-1, with TRBD2 matching over 8 bases. The V gene end was trimmed by 4 bases and the J gene end by 0 bases; junction bases not matched to a gene: 3. In germline, CDR1 is SGDLS, CDR2 YYNGEE. The CDR3 extends over 15 amino acids.

V is TRBV6-5 and J is TRBJ2-7, with D possibly TRBD2 on 7 matching bases. In germline, CDR1 is MNHEY, CDR2 SVGAGI. CDR3 length: 15 amino acids. The V and J ends lost 7 bases and 0 bases respectively, with 16 bases between them. The CDR3 DNA reads as TGTGCCAGCACTCATGGGGGCGGGAGCTCCTACGAGCAGTACTTC. Amino acids: CASTHGGGSSYEQYF.

The rearrangement joins TRBV2 to TRBJ1-1, with 8 bases fitting TRBD1. The CDR3 loop spans 14 amino acids. CDR1 is SNHLY, CDR2 FYNNEI, per germline. V trimming: 7 bases; J trimming: 1 base; junction bases outside the gene matches: 5. The CDR3 region is CASNGQGPNTEAFF. CDR3 nucleotide sequence: TGTGCCAGCAACGGACAGGGCCCGAACACTGAAGCTTTCTTT.

The chain employs TRBV5-8 and TRBJ2-7, with 7 bases matching TRBD1. The CDR3 sequence is 16 residues long. V shed 2 bases and J 6 bases; nucleotides not matched to a gene: 14. The germline CDR1 and CDR2 sequences are SGHTS and YDEGEE. CDR3 in DNA: TGTGCCAGCAGCTTTACCACAGGGGCCCTCCCCTCCGAGCAGTACTTC. Protein: CASSFTTGALPSEQYF.

The chain joins TRBV30 to TRBJ2-7; TRBD1 matches at 7 bases. Germline-derived CDR1 and CDR2 are GTSNPN and SVGIG (reference sequence). Unmatched junction bases numbered 6, after V lost 0 bases and J lost 1 base. The length of the CDR3 is 15 residues. The CDR3 loop reads CAWSVRTGVSYEQYF. In DNA form, the CDR3 reads TGTGCCTGGAGTGTAAGGACAGGAGTTTCCTACGAGCAGTACTTC.

This clone was detected a few times. The CDR3 here is CASSSLTSGGVFF. CDR3 nucleotide sequence: TGTGCCAGCAGCTCCCTGACTAGCGGGGGGGTGTTCTTC. The genes are TRBV7-2 and TRBJ2-1; 14 nucleotides agree with TRBD2. The V gene's germline CDR1 is SGHTA and CDR2 FQGNSA. This CDR3 has 13 amino acids. Trimming cost V 4 bases and J 15 bases; bases outside gene matches: 5.

The rearrangement uses TRBV28 and TRBJ1-3, with 7 bases lining up with TRBD1. The germline gives CDR1 MDHEN, CDR2 SYDVKM. The V and J ends lost 5 bases and 2 bases, in that order; junction bases with no gene match: 6. The CDR3 spans 15 residues. This CDR3 is CASSTLTGTGNTIYF. DNA of the CDR3: TGTGCCAGCAGTACATTGACAGGGACTGGAAACACCATATATTTT. Drawing the rest from reference TRBV28 and TRBJ1-3, the complete variable domain is DVKVTQSSRYLVKRTGEKVFLECVQDMDHENMFWYRQDPGLGLRLIYFSYDVKMKEKGDIPEGYSVSREKKERFSLILESASTNQTSMYLCASSTLTGTGNTIYFGEGSWLTVV.

This chain joins TRBV5-4 and TRBJ2-5, with TRBD2 matching over 9 bases. Germline CDR1 reads SGHNT; CDR2 reads YYREEE (reference sequence). The CDR3 has 17 residues. Trimming at V came to 6 bases and at J to 5 bases, leaving 17 bases not matched to a gene. In DNA, the CDR3 is TGTGCCAGCAATGCCCCCTTGCTAGCGGGGATGGGGGAGACCCAGTACTTC. Translating it yields CASNAPLLAGMGETQYF.